This is a list of T cell receptor beta chains from one sample in a study of control samples from healthy donors and cancer patients. Using immunoSEQ multiplex PCR, the repertoire was profiled, and TCRdb retains in-frame clones only, with some absent. The sample includes about 120,000 clones, roughly 87% of them seen just once. Sample: blood. Receptor source: a man aged 18 to 30 in good health. Each CDR3 is given with its conserved first and last residue. D genes are given only for firm matches. A clone size is listed for some rows: how often the clone was seen (once, few, many), or a class if it is expanded.

V	J	D	length	size	CDR3	DNA
TRBV11-2	TRBJ2-7	TRBD2	14	.	CASSSTGGSYEQYF	TGTGCCAGCAGCTCTACGGGAGGATCCTACGAGCAGTACTTC
TRBV9	TRBJ2-1	TRBD2	17	.	CASSVGTSGTVPGEQFF	TGTGCCAGCAGCGTCGGGACTAGCGGGACGGTACCGGGTGAGCAGTTCTTC
TRBV19	TRBJ1-5	.	16	.	CASRETDKGYYQPQHF	TGTGCCAGTAGGGAGACAGACAAAGGGTATTATCAGCCCCAGCATTTT
TRBV4-3	TRBJ2-3	.	14	.	CASSPTLVSDTQYF	TGCGCCAGCAGCCCCACCCTCGTTTCCGATACGCAGTATTTT
TRBV2	TRBJ2-1	.	14	.	CASSRQIMYNEQFF	TGTGCCAGCAGCCGTCAGATTATGTACAATGAGCAGTTCTTC
TRBV30	TRBJ1-2	.	10	.	CACANYGYTF	TGTGCCTGCGCCAACTATGGCTACACCTTC
TRBV6-1	TRBJ2-3	.	16	once	CASSEAPGKVTDTQYF	TGTGCCAGCAGTGAAGCGCCCGGGAAAGTGACAGATACGCAGTATTTT
TRBV5-1	TRBJ1-4	.	15	.	CASSLAQGGNEKLFF	TGCGCCAGCAGCTTGGCTCAAGGGGGGAATGAAAAACTGTTTTTT
TRBV19	TRBJ1-2	.	14	.	CASSGGQGRDGYTF	TGTGCCAGTAGTGGTGGTCAGGGGCGCGACGGCTACACCTTC
TRBV11-1	TRBJ1-3	.	16	once	CASSLSIEDSGNTIYF	TGTGCCAGCAGCTTAAGCATCGAGGACTCTGGAAACACCATATATTTT
TRBV7-2	TRBJ1-5	.	15	.	CASSRFGGSNQPQHF	TGTGCCAGCAGCCGTTTTGGGGGCAGCAATCAGCCCCAGCATTTT
TRBV27	TRBJ2-7	.	14	.	CASSLSVGSYEQYF	TGTGCCAGCAGTTTATCAGTCGGGAGCTACGAGCAGTACTTC
TRBV6-5	TRBJ1-1	.	12	.	CASPGGFTEAFF	TGTGCCAGCCCGGGGGGATTCACTGAAGCTTTCTTT
TRBV20-1	TRBJ2-1	TRBD2	18	.	CSASDRWAAGGSYNEQFF	TGCAGTGCTAGTGATCGTTGGGCGGCGGGAGGCTCCTACAATGAGCAGTTCTTC
TRBV6-2/TRBV6-3	TRBJ1-1	.	18	.	CASSYPGERAFMNTEAFF	TGTGCCAGCAGTTACCCGGGAGAAAGGGCGTTTATGAACACTGAAGCTTTCTTT
TRBV19	TRBJ1-1	TRBD1	14	.	CASRGTGIVTEAFF	TGTGCCAGTAGGGGGACAGGGATCGTCACTGAAGCTTTCTTT
TRBV6-4	TRBJ2-1	TRBD2	15	many	CASSDSSGSYNEQFF	TGTGCCAGCAGTGACTCTAGCGGGAGCTACAATGAGCAGTTCTTC
TRBV6-2/TRBV6-3	TRBJ1-2	TRBD1	14	few	CASSSGTGTSGYTF	TGTGCCAGCAGTTCAGGGACAGGGACAAGCGGCTACACCTTC
TRBV12-5	TRBJ2-7	TRBD2	13	.	CASGSEREGEQYF	TGTGCTAGTGGCAGCGAGCGGGAGGGTGAGCAGTACTTC
TRBV18	TRBJ1-2	.	17	.	CASSPPNRPDRGYGYTF	TGTGCCAGCTCACCTCCTAATAGACCGGACCGGGGGTATGGCTACACCTTC
TRBV5-1	TRBJ2-7	TRBD1	15	once	CASSLSRDSPYEQYF	TGCGCCAGCAGCTTAAGCCGGGACAGTCCCTACGAGCAGTACTTC
TRBV25-1	TRBJ2-1	.	13	.	CASSPTLYNEQFF	TGTGCCAGCAGCCCGACCCTGTACAATGAGCAGTTCTTC
TRBV7-2	TRBJ2-1	TRBD2	15	few	CASSLVSGLGNEQFF	TGTGCCAGCAGCTTAGTGAGCGGACTAGGGAATGAGCAGTTCTTC
TRBV11-2	TRBJ2-1	TRBD2	14	.	CASSSGTSGISQFF	TGTGCCAGCAGCTCGGGGACTAGCGGGATTAGTCAGTTCTTC
TRBV7-9	TRBJ2-1	TRBD2	16	.	CASSTTGTSGHNEQFF	TGTGCCAGCAGTACTACCGGGACTAGCGGACACAATGAGCAGTTCTTC
TRBV6-4	TRBJ2-6	TRBD1	16	.	CASSEQGSSGANVLTF	TGTGCCAGCAGTGAACAGGGGAGCTCTGGGGCCAACGTCCTAACTTTC
TRBV28	TRBJ1-2	.	15	.	CASSLGGRDNYGYTF	TGTGCCAGCAGTTTAGGGGGGAGGGATAACTATGGCTACACCTTC
TRBV6-2/TRBV6-3	TRBJ1-2	.	13	.	CASSGRGIYGYTF	TGTGCCAGCAGCGGGAGGGGGATCTATGGCTACACCTTC